These 5 T cell receptor beta chains share one sample of origin, sequenced in a study of early T cells in non-severe SARS-CoV-2 infection (dated by TCRdb to about 2021). Library preparation employed 5' RACE. Sequencing took place on a NextSeq 500. In-frame beta chains were kept once TCRdb had trimmed the public reads at Q25 with fastp and called clones with MiXCR. CDR3 protein sequences are deduplicated, and each keeps its most common genes and DNA. The table for this sample lists about 81,000 distinct CDR3 sequences; 5% to 6.5% of them were counted only once. Of the sample, about 7.8% falls within the top ten clones. The sequencing input was whole blood. The receptors come from an adult who was a healthcare worker with PCR-confirmed SARS-CoV-2 infection or an uninfected control (not recorded which).

This clonotype was picked up many times. The chain employs TRBV11-2 and TRBJ2-1; a weak D match, TRBD2 (5 bases). The germline V gene has CDR1 SGHAT and CDR2 FQNNGV. The CDR3 length is 17 residues. V was shortened by 5 bases and J by 2 bases, with 19 bases between the two germline ends. CDR3 coding DNA: TGTGCCAGCAGCCAGCGGTCATTGGGTAGAGCCTACAATGAGCAGTTCTTC. This gives the protein CASSQRSLGRAYNEQFF.

This clonotype was seen only once. J is TRBJ2-7 and V is TRBV5-1; 7 bases match TRBD1. Germline V gene sequence: CDR1 SGHRS, CDR2 YFSETQ. CDR3 length: 16 amino acids. The V and J ends lost 4 bases and 0 bases, in that order; junction bases with no gene match: 10. CDR3: CASSVLGQHYSYEQYF. In DNA form, the CDR3 reads TGCGCCAGCAGCGTCCTGGGACAGCATTACTCCTACGAGCAGTACTTC.

This clonotype was observed at least ten times. V and J are TRBV7-6 and TRBJ2-5, with TRBD2 matching over 7 bases. The germline V gene has CDR1 SGHVS and CDR2 FNYEAQ. J lost 6 bases, V lost 5 bases, and 15 bases had no gene match. The CDR3 consists of 16 residues. The CDR3 loop is CASSPSFAGVEKTQYF. The CDR3 coding sequence is TGTGCCAGCAGCCCCAGTTTTGCGGGGGTGGAGAAGACCCAGTACTTC.

This clonotype came up many times. The chain has TRBV18 and TRBJ1-3, with a possible D match to TRBD1 (6 bases). The germline V gene encodes CDR1 KGHSH and CDR2 LQKENI. Trimming removed 0 bases at V and 3 bases at J, with 9 bases between. This CDR3 comprises 15 residues. This CDR3 reads CASSPPGGLGNTIYF. The CDR3 coding sequence is TGTGCCAGCTCACCACCGGGGGGGCTTGGAAACACCATATATTTT. Using reference TRBV18 and TRBJ1-3 for the parts outside the CDR3, the full variable domain is NAGVMQNPRHLVRRRGQEARLRCSPMKGHSHVYWYRQLPEEGLKFMVYLQKENIIDESGMPKERFSAEFPKEGPSILRIQQVVRGDSAAYFCASSPPGGLGNTIYFGEGSWLTVV.

This clonotype was seen many times. The V and J genes are TRBV12-5 and TRBJ2-3; 9 positions match TRBD1. The CDR3 has 15 amino acids. Germline V gene sequence: CDR1 LGHNT, CDR2 FRNRAP. Trimming took 2 bases from V and 6 from J; bases not matched to a gene: 6. CDR3 sequence: CASGLTGGAKDTQYF. The CDR3, as DNA: TGTGCTAGTGGTTTGACAGGGGGCGCAAAGGATACGCAGTATTTT.